This TCR beta chain was obtained from a study of cytomegalovirus exposure and HLA in healthy donors. About the study: According to later analysis, the same platform produced the roughly 110 validation and several hundred first-cohort repertoires.

Study-wide results and limits: Testing in vitro showed a few CMV-associated chains specific for CMV antigens. High sensitivity and specificity were reportedly achieved when the classifier diagnosed cytomegalovirus status.

Data came from immunoSEQ multiplex PCR; TCRdb stores just in-frame clones and leaves some out. The table shows about 310,000 clones, with 88% occurring only once. Details on this clone: Its cognate antigen is unknown.

V lost 6 bases and J lost 0, with 14 bases in between. The germline CDR1 and CDR2 sequences are MNHNS and SASEGT. The length of the CDR3 is 15 residues. The chain is built from TRBV6-1 and TRBJ1-2, with TRBD1 as a possible D gene (5 bases). The sequence came from a man aged 25 to 40 in good health and CMV-seronegative. Sequenced: PBMCs. CDR3 sequence (DNA): TGTGCCAGCAGGGGAGGGGAGCCCGCTAACTATGGCTACACCTTC. Its protein is CASRGGEPANYGYTF.